This T cell receptor (beta chain) appears in the sequencing data of a study of control samples from healthy donors and cancer patients. The method was immunoSEQ multiplex PCR; TCRdb's version includes in-frame clones alone and lacks a portion of them. This table has 150,000 to 200,000 clones, around 94% appearing once. Trimming removed 5 bases from V and 5 bases from J; junction bases left unmatched: 10. Germline CDR1 SGHTA, CDR2 FQGNSA. This CDR3 contains 15 residues. The TCR comes from a man younger than 45 in good health. Sequenced material: blood. This rearrangement joins TRBV7-2 to TRBJ2-5; 8 nucleotides align to TRBD1. CDR3 DNA: TGTGCCAGCAGCCCCCGACAGGGGATTCCGGAGACCCAGTACTTC. Translated: CASSPRQGIPETQYF.